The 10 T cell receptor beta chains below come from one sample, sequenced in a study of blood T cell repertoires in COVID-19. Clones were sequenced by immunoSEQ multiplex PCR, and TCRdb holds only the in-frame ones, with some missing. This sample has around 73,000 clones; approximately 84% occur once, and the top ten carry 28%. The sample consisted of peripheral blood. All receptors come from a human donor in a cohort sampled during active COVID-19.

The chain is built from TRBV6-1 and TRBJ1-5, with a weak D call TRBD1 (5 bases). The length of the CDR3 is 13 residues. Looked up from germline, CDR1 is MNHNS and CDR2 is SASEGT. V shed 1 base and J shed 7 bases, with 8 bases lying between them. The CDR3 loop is CASSEVGRQPQHF. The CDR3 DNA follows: TGTGCCAGCAGTGAAGTGGGGCGGCAGCCCCAGCATTTT.

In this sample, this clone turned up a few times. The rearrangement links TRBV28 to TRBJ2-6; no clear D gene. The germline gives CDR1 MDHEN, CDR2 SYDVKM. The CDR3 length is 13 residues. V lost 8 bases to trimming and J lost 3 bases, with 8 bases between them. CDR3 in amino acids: CASYLSGANVLTF. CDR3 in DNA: TGTGCCAGCTACTTAAGTGGGGCCAACGTCCTGACTTTC.

In DNA form, the CDR3 reads TGTGCCAGCAGTGAAGGACAAACTAGCGGGGGGCTAAAATCCCTTCAATGGGCCCAGTACTTC. Translation: CASSEGQTSGGLKSLQWAQYF. The rearrangement uses TRBV6-1 and TRBJ2-5; 12 positions match TRBD2. The germline V gene has CDR1 MNHNS and CDR2 SASEGT. The trim removed 1 base at V and 9 bases at J, leaving 24 bases unmatched. The CDR3 consists of 21 residues.

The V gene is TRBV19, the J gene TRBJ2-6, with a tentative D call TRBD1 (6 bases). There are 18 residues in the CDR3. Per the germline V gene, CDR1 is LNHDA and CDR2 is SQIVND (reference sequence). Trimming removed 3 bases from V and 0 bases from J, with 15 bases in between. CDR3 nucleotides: TGTGCCAGTAGTATTCAGGGGTTCACCCTCTCTGGGGCCAACGTCCTGACTTTC. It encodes CASSIQGFTLSGANVLTF.

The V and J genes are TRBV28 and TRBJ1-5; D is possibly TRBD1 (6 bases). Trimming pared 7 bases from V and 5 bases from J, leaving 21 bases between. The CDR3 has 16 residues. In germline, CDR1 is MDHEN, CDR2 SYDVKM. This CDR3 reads CASTYGGARVYQPQHF. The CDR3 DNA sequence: TGTGCCAGCACTTACGGGGGGGCGCGAGTTTATCAGCCCCAGCATTTT.

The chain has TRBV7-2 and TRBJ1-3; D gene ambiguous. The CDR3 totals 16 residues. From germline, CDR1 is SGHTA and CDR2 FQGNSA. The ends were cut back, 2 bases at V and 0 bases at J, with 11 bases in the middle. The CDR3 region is CASSLREDYSGNTIYF. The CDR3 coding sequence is TGTGCCAGCAGCTTAAGGGAGGATTACTCTGGAAACACCATATATTTT.

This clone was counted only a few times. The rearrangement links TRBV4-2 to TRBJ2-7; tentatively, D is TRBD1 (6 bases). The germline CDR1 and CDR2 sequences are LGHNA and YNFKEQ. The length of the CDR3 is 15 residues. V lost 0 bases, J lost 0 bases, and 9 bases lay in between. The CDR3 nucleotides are TGTGCCAGCAGCCAAGAGGGGGCCGGCTCCTACGAGCAGTACTTC. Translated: CASSQEGAGSYEQYF.

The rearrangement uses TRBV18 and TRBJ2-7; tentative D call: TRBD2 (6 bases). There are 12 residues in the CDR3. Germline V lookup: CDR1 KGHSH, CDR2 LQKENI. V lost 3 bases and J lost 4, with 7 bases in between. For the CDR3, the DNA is TGTGCCAGCTCACCGGGAGGTTACGAGCAGTACTTC. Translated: CASSPGGYEQYF.

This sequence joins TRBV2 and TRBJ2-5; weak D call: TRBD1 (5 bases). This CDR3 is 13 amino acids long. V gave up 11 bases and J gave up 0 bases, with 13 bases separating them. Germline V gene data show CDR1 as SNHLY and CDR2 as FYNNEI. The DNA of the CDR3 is TGTGCCTCCCAGAACAGGAACCAAGAGACCCAGTACTTC. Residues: CASQNRNQETQYF.

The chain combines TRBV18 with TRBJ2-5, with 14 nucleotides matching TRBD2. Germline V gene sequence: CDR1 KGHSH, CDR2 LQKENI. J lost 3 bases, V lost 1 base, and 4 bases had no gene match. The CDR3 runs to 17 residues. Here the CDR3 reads CASSPLAGLAGEETQYF. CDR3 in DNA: TGTGCCAGCTCACCACTCGCGGGACTAGCGGGGGAAGAGACCCAGTACTTC. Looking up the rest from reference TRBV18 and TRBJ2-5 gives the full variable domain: NAGVMQNPRHLVRRRGQEARLRCSPMKGHSHVYWYRQLPEEGLKFMVYLQKENIIDESGMPKERFSAEFPKEGPSILRIQQVVRGDSAAYFCASSPLAGLAGEETQYFGPGTRLLVL.